This is a list of T cell receptor beta chains from one sample in a study of blood T cell repertoires in COVID-19. Some clones are missing from TCRdb's copy, which holds only in-frame ones; the method was immunoSEQ multiplex PCR. The repertoire has roughly 200,000 clones, around 83% of them found once; the top ten carry about 22%. The specimen was PBMCs or T cells enriched from blood (not recorded which). These receptor sequences come from a woman in her 40s in a cohort exposed to, infected with or recovered from COVID-19 (not recorded which). The CDR3 runs from the conserved cysteine through the conserved F or W. A D gene is named only where the DNA matches it firmly. Size values are once, few and many counts, or a class for expanded clones, and some rows have none.

CASSIAGSSYEQYF | TGTGCCAGTAGTATAGCTGGTAGTAGCTACGAGCAGTACTTC | TRBJ2-7 | TRBV19 | - | -
CASSGPAGGRETQYF | TGTGCCAGCAGTGGTCCAGCGGGGGGCCGAGAGACCCAGTACTTC | TRBJ2-5 | TRBV2 | TRBD2 | -
CASSYFGGRAYEQYF | TGTGCCAGCAGTTACTTTGGCGGGAGGGCCTACGAGCAGTACTTC | TRBJ2-7 | TRBV6-2/TRBV6-3 | TRBD2 | -
CASSMTGTDTEAFF | TGTGCCAGTAGTATGACAGGGACGGACACTGAAGCTTTCTTT | TRBJ1-1 | TRBV19 | TRBD1 | once
CAISESRTGGLHSGNTIYF | TGTGCCATCAGTGAGTCGAGGACAGGCGGTTTACACTCTGGAAACACCATATATTTT | TRBJ1-3 | TRBV10-3 | TRBD1 | few
CASSPSLTSNTGELFF | TGCGCCAGCTCCCCCTCCCTCACTTCCAACACCGGGGAGCTGTTTTTT | TRBJ2-2 | TRBV10-1 | - | once
CASTSGDRGRLETGELFF | TGTGCCAGCACCAGTGGGGACAGGGGTCGGCTAGAGACCGGGGAGCTGTTTTTT | TRBJ2-2 | TRBV21-1 | - | once
CASSSGPQGWGQKTQYF | TGTGCCAGCAGCTCGGGTCCCCAGGGATGGGGGCAAAAGACCCAGTACTTC | TRBJ2-5 | TRBV7-8 | - | -
CASSEQRRNEQFF | TGCGCCAGCAGTGAGCAGAGGAGGAATGAGCAGTTCTTC | TRBJ2-1 | TRBV10-2 | - | few
CASSLGQPNQPQHF | TGTGCCAGCAGCTTGGGACAGCCCAATCAGCCCCAGCATTTT | TRBJ1-5 | TRBV5-6 | - | -
CASSFGTGNYGYTF | TGTGCCAGCAGTTTTGGGACAGGGAACTATGGCTACACCTTC | TRBJ1-2 | TRBV27 | TRBD1 | -
CASSFLNSPLHF | TGTGCCAGCAGTTTCCTTAATTCACCCCTCCACTTT | TRBJ1-6 | TRBV12-3/TRBV12-4 | - | -
CASSLDRGRDGYTF | TGCGCCAGCAGCTTGGACCGGGGTCGAGATGGCTACACCTTC | TRBJ1-2 | TRBV5-1 | - | -
CASSAARGLTGELFF | TGCGCCAGCAGCGCGGCGCGGGGGTTGACCGGGGAGCTGTTTTTT | TRBJ2-2 | TRBV5-1 | TRBD2 | -
CASSINGQDPEAFF | TGTGCCAGTAGTATCAATGGACAGGATCCTGAAGCTTTCTTT | TRBJ1-1 | TRBV19 | TRBD1 | -
CAISRTGGYNEQFF | TGTGCCATTAGCAGAACAGGGGGCTACAATGAGCAGTTCTTC | TRBJ2-1 | TRBV10-3 | TRBD1 | once
CAISESGRGYGYTF | TGTGCCATCAGTGAGTCGGGCAGGGGCTATGGCTACACCTTC | TRBJ1-2 | TRBV10-3 | - | -
CSAPAYNEQFF | TGCAGTGCCCCGGCCTACAATGAGCAGTTCTTC | TRBJ2-1 | TRBV20-1 | - | -
CAWSSGLARTYEQYF | TGTGCCTGGAGTTCCGGACTAGCGAGAACCTACGAGCAGTACTTC | TRBJ2-7 | TRBV30 | TRBD2 | -
CASISDRVGEKLFF | TGTGCCAGCATCTCTGACAGGGTAGGAGAAAAACTGTTTTTT | TRBJ1-4 | TRBV6-5 | TRBD1 | -
CASSGGTGAGQPQHF | TGTGCCAGCAGCGGGGGGACAGGTGCAGGACAGCCCCAGCATTTT | TRBJ1-5 | TRBV9 | TRBD1 | once
CASSYNRDRDTEAFF | TGTGCCAGCAGCTACAATCGCGACAGGGACACTGAAGCTTTCTTT | TRBJ1-1 | TRBV27 | TRBD1 | -
CASSFNGYTF | TGTGCCAGCAGTTTTAATGGCTACACCTTC | TRBJ1-2 | TRBV28 | - | -
CASSLARSAGANVLTF | TGTGCCAGCAGCTTAGCTCGCTCAGCTGGGGCCAACGTCCTGACTTTC | TRBJ2-6 | TRBV11-2 | - | -
CASSTGWSLLHQETQYF | TGCGCCAGCAGCACAGGGTGGAGCTTACTTCACCAAGAGACCCAGTACTTC | TRBJ2-5 | TRBV5-1 | - | -
CASSSSGGGGYDTQYF | TGTGCCAGCAGCTCGAGCGGGGGGGGAGGGTACGATACGCAGTATTTT | TRBJ2-3 | TRBV5-4 | TRBD2 | -
CASSQVRTQYF | TGTGCCAGCAGCCAAGTGAGGACCCAGTACTTC | TRBJ2-5 | TRBV14 | - | -
CASSDTSGSYNEQFF | TGTGCCAGCAGTGATACGAGCGGATCCTACAATGAGCAGTTCTTC | TRBJ2-1 | TRBV6-1 | - | many
CASSHATSGARTDTQYF | TGCGCCAGCAGCCACGCAACTAGCGGGGCACGCACAGATACGCAGTATTTT | TRBJ2-3 | TRBV4-1 | TRBD2 | -
CASSPRGGYNSPLHF | TGTGCCAGCAGCCCCAGAGGAGGGTATAATTCACCCCTCCACTTT | TRBJ1-6 | TRBV7-2 | - | -
CSANTALTNYGYTF | TGCAGCGCAAACACAGCCCTAACTAACTATGGCTACACCTTC | TRBJ1-2 | TRBV29-1 | - | -
CSVGQGPSTYGYTF | TGCAGCGTTGGCCAGGGCCCATCCACCTATGGCTACACCTTC | TRBJ1-2 | TRBV29-1 | - | -
CASSSLQETQYF | TGTGCCAGCAGCTCCCTCCAAGAGACCCAGTACTTC | TRBJ2-5 | TRBV11-2 | - | -
CASRHAPGGPYEQYF | TGCGCCAGCAGACACGCCCCGGGGGGGCCCTACGAGCAGTACTTC | TRBJ2-7 | TRBV5-1 | TRBD2 | few
CATSALGGRALETQYF | TGTGCCACCAGTGCCTTGGGCGGGAGGGCCTTGGAGACCCAGTACTTC | TRBJ2-5 | TRBV24-1 | TRBD2 | -
CASSPTLTGGADSPLHF | TGTGCCAGCAGCCCCACCCTGACAGGGGGCGCTGATTCACCCCTCCACTTT | TRBJ1-6 | TRBV13 | TRBD1 | -
CASSQARVRVAEAFF | TGCGCCAGCAGCCAAGCCCGGGTACGGGTCGCTGAAGCTTTCTTT | TRBJ1-1 | TRBV4-1 | - | -
CASSLEVRGVYGYTF | TGTGCCAGCAGCTTAGAGGTCAGGGGTGTCTATGGCTACACCTTC | TRBJ1-2 | TRBV11-2 | - | -
CASSFDRGAAFF | TGTGCCAGCAGCTTTGACAGGGGGGCAGCTTTCTTT | TRBJ1-1 | TRBV5-6 | TRBD1 | -
CASSAEAGGQYEQYF | TGTGCCAGCAGCGCAGAGGCGGGAGGGCAATACGAGCAGTACTTC | TRBJ2-7 | TRBV11-2 | TRBD2 | -
CASSWAEKLGYTF | TGTGCCAGCAGTTGGGCAGAAAAACTGGGCTACACCTTC | TRBJ1-2 | TRBV6-2/TRBV6-3 | - | -
CASSLGSVYEQYF | TGTGCCAGCAGCTTAGGTTCCGTGTACGAGCAGTACTTC | TRBJ2-7 | TRBV13 | - | -
CASSLSDWKRGQETQYF | TGTGCCAGCAGCCTTAGCGATTGGAAACGGGGCCAAGAGACCCAGTACTTC | TRBJ2-5 | TRBV5-8 | - | -
CASRTGTSGNEQFF | TGTGCCAGCAGAACCGGGACTAGCGGCAATGAGCAGTTCTTC | TRBJ2-1 | TRBV7-9 | TRBD2 | once
CASSPAWGEVTEYEQYF | TGTGCCAGCAGTCCGGCATGGGGGGAGGTTACTGAGTACGAGCAGTACTTC | TRBJ2-7 | TRBV5-6 | - | few
CASSLGRELGEQYF | TGTGCCAGCAGCTTAGGGCGGGAGTTGGGCGAGCAGTACTTC | TRBJ2-7 | TRBV5-4 | TRBD2 | -